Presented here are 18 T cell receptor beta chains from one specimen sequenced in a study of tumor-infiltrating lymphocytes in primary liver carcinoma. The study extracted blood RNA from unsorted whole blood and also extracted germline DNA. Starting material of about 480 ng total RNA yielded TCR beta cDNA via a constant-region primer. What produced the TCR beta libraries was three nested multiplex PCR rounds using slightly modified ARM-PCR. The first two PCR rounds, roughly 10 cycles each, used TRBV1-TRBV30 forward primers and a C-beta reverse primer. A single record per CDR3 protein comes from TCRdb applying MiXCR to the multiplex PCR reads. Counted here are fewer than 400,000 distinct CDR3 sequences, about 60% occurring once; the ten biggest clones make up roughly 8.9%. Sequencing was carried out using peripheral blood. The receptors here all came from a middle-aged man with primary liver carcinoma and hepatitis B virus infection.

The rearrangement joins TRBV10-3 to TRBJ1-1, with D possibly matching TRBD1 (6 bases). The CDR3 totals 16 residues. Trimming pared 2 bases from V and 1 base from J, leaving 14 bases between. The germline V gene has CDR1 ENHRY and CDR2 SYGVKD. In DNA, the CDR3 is TGTGCCATCAGTGAGCCGGACAAGGGGGAGAACACTGAAGCTTTCTTT. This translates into CAISEPDKGENTEAFF.

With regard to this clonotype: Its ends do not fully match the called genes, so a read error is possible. The CDR3 DNA follows: TGCAACGTTGCCCAATTAGACAGCCAAGAGACCCAGTACTTC. This gives the protein CNVAQLDSQETQYF. This chain connects TRBV29-1 to TRBJ2-5; the D gene is possibly TRBD1 (5 bases). The CDR3 covers 14 residues. Germline assignment: CDR1 SQVTM and CDR2 ANQGSEA.

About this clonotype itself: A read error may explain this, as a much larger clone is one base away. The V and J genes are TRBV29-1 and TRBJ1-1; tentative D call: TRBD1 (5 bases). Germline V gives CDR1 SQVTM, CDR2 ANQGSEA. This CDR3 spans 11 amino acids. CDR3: CCVGRGTEAFF. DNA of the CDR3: TGCTGCGTTGGGCGGGGGACTGAAGCTTTCTTT.

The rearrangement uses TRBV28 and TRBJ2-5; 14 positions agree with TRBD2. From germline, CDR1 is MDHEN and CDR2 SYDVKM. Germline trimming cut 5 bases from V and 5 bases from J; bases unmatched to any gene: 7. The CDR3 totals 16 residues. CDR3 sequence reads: CASSPGLAGGGETQYF. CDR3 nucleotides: TGTGCCAGCAGTCCTGGACTAGCGGGAGGTGGTGAGACCCAGTACTTC.

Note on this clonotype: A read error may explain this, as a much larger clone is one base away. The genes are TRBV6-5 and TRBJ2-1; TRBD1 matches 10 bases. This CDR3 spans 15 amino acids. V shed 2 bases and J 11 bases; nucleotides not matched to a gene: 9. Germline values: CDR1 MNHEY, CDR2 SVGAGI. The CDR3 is CASSYGGQGRNKQFF. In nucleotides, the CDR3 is TGTGCCAGCAGTTACGGGGGACAGGGGCGGAATAAGCAGTTCTTC.

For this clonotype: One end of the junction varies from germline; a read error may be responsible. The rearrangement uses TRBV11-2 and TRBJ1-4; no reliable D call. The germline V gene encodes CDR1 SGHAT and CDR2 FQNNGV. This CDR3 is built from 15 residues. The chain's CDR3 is CASSLSRGGVEILFF. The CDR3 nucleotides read TGTGCCAGCAGCTTATCACGAGGAGGAGTAGAAATACTGTTTTTT.

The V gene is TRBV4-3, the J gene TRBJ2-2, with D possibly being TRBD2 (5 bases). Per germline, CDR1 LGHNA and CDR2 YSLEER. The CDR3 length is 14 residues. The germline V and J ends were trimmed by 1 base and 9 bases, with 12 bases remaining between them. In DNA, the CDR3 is TGCGCCAGCAGCCAAGGGCGGGTAGTCTGGGAGCTGTTTTTT. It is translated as CASSQGRVVWELFF.

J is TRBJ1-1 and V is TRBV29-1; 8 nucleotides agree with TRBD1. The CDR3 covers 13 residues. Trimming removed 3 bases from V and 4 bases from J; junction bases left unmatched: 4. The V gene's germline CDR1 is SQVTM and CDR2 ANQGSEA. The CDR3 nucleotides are TGCAGCGTTGACAGGACAGGGAGCACTGAAGCTTTCTTT. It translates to CSVDRTGSTEAFF.

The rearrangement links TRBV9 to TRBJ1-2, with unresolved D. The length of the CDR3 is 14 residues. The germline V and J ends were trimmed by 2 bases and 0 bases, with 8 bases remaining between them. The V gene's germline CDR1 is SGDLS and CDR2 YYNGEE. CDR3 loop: CASSVSGTNYGYTF. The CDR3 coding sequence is TGTGCCAGCAGCGTTTCCGGTACTAACTATGGCTACACCTTC.

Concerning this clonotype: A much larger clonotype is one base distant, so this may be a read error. CDR3 DNA sequence: TGTGCCAACAGTTACCCCGGGGTACGGCGGGACGAGCAGTACTTC. Translation: CANSYPGVRRDEQYF. This chain links TRBV6-5 with TRBJ2-7; D may be TRBD2 (5 bases). The CDR3 runs 15 residues. CDR1 is MNHEY and CDR2 is SVGAGI in the germline V gene.

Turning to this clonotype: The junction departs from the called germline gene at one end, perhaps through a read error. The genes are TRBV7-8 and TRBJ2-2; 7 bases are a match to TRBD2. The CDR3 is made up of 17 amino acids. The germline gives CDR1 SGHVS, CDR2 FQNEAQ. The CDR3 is CASSILSGTINTGELSF. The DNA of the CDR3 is TGTGCCAGCAGCATCCTAAGCGGGACGATAAACACCGGGGAGCTGTCTTTT.

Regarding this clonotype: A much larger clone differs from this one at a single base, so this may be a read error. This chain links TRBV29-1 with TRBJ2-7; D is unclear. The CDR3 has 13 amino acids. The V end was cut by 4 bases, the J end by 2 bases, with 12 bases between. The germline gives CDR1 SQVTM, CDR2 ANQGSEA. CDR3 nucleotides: TGCAGCGTTGGAGCTAACAGCCCCTACGAGCAGTACTTC. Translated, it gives CSVGANSPYEQYF.

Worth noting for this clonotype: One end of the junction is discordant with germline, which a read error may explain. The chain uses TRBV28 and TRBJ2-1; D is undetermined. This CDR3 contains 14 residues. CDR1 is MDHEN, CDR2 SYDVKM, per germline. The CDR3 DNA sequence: TGTGTCAGCAGTTTCTTGGCCCCCGGCAATGAGCAGTTCTTC. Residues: CVSSFLAPGNEQFF.

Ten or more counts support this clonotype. CDR3 bases: TGTGCCAGCCGACAGGGTGTAGAGCCCCAGCATTTT. It encodes CASRQGVEPQHF. The genes are TRBV12-3 or TRBV12-4 and TRBJ1-5; the match to TRBD1 covers 7 bases. This CDR3 has 12 amino acids. V lost 8 bases, J lost 8 bases, and 6 bases stayed unmatched.

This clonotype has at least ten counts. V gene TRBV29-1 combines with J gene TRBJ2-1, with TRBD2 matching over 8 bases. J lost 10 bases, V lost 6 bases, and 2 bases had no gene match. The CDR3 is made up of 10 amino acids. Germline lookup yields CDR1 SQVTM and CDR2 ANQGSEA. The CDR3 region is CSVPGGEQFF. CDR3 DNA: TGCAGCGTCCCGGGGGGGGAGCAGTTCTTC.

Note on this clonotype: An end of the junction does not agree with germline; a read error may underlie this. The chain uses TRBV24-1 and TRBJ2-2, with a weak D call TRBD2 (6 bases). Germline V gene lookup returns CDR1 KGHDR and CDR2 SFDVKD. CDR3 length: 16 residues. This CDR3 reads CATTPNHQGRTGGLFF. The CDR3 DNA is TGTGCCACCACTCCGAACCACCAGGGCAGGACCGGGGGGCTGTTTTTT.

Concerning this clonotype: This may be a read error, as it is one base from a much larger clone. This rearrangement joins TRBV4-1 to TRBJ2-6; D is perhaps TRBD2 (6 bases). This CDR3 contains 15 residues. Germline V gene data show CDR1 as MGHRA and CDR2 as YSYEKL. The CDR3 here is CASSPQGTGANFLTF. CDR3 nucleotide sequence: TGCGCCAGCAGCCCGCAAGGGACTGGGGCCAACTTCCTGACTTTC.

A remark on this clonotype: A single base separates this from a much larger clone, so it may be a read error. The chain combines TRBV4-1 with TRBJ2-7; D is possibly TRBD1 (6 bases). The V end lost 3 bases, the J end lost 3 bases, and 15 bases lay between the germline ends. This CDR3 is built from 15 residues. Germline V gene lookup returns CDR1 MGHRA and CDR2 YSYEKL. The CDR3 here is CASSQGFGQCYEQYF. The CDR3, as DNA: TGCGCCAGCAGCCAGGGATTCGGACAGTGCTACGAGCAGTACTTC.